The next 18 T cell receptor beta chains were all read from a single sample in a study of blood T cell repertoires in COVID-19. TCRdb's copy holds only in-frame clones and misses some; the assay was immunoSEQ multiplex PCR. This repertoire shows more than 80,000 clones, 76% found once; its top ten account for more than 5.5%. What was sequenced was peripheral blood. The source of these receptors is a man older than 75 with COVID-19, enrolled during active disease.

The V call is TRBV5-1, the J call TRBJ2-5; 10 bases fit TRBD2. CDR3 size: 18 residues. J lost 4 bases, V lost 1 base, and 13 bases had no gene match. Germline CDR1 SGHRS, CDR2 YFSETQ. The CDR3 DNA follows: TGCGCCAGCAGCTTGCGGGCTAGCGGGAGTTCTATGACAGAGACCCAGTACTTC. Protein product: CASSLRASGSSMTETQYF.

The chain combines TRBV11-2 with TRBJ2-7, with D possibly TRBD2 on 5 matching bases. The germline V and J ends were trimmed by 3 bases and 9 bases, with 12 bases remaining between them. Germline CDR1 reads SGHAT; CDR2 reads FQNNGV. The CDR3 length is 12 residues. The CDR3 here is CASSFSGLGQYF. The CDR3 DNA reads TGTGCCAGCAGCTTCAGTGGACTGGGGCAGTACTTC. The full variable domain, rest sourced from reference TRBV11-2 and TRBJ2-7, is EAGVAQSPRYKIIEKRQSVAFWCNPISGHATLYWYQQILGQGPKLLIQFQNNGVVDDSQLPKDRFSAERLKGVDSTLKIQPAKLEDSAVYLCASSFSGLGQYFGPGTRLTVT.

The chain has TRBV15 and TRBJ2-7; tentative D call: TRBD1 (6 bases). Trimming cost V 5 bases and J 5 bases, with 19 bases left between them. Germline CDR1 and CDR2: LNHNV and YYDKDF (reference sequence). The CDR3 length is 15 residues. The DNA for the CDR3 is TGTGCCACCAGCGCGGATGACAGGTATGGTGACGAGCAGTACTTC. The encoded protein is CATSADDRYGDEQYF.

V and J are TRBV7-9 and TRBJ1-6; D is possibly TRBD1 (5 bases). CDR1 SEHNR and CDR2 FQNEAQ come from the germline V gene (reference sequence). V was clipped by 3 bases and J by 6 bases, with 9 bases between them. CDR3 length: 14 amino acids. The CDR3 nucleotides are TGTGCCAGCAGCTTTATACAGGCTAATTCACCCCTCCACTTT. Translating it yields CASSFIQANSPLHF.

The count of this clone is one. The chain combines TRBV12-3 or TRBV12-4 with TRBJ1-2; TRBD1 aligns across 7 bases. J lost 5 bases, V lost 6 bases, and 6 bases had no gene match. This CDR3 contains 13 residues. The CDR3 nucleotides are TGTGCCAGCAGCCCCGGGACAGTTTATGGCTACACCTTC. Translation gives CASSPGTVYGYTF.

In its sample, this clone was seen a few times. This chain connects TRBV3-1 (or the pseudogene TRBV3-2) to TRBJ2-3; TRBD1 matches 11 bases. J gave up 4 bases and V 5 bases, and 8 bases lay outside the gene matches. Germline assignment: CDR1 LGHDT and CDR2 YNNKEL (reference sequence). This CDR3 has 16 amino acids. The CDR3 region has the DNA TGTGCCAGCAGCACTCCCCCGGGACAGGGGGCAGATACGCAGTATTTT. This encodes CASSTPPGQGADTQYF.

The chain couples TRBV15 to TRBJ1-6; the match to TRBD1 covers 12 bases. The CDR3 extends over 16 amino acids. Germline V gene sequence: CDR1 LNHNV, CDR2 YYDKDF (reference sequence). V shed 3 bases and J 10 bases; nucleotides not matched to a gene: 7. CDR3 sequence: CATSSTGTGGASPLHF. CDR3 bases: TGTGCCACCAGCAGCACCGGGACAGGGGGCGCATCACCCCTCCACTTT.

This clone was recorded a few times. In nucleotides, the CDR3 is TGTGCCAGTACTAGACTAGCGGGAGATTTGTACAATGAGCAGTTCTTC. Translating gives CASTRLAGDLYNEQFF. The rearrangement uses TRBV19 and TRBJ2-1; 12 positions agree with TRBD2. CDR3 length: 16 residues. Looked up from germline, CDR1 is LNHDA and CDR2 is SQIVND (reference sequence). The V and J ends lost 7 bases and 4 bases, in that order; junction bases with no gene match: 8.

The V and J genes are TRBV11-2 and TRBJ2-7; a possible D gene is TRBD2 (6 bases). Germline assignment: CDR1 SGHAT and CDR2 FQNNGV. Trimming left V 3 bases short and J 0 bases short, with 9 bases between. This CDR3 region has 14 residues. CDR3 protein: CASSLASVSYEQYF. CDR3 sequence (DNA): TGTGCCAGCAGCTTGGCTAGCGTCTCCTACGAGCAGTACTTC.

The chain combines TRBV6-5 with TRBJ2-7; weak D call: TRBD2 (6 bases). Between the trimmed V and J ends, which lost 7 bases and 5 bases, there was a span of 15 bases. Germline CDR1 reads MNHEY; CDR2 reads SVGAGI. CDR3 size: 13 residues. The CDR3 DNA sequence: TGTGCCAGCAAGGGTGGAGGGAGCGACGAGCAGTACTTC. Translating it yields CASKGGGSDEQYF.

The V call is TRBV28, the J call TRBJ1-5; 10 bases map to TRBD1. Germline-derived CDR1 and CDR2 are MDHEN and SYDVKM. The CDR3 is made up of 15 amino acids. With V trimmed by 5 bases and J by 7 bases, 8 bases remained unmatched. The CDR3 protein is CASSLHGQGEQPQHF. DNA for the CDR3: TGTGCCAGCAGTCTACATGGACAGGGGGAGCAGCCCCAGCATTTT.

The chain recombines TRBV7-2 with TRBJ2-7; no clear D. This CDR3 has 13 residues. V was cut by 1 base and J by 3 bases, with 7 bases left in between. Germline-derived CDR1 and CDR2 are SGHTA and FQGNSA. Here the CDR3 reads CASSLERFYEQYF. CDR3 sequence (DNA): TGTGCCAGCAGCTTAGAACGGTTCTACGAGCAGTACTTC.

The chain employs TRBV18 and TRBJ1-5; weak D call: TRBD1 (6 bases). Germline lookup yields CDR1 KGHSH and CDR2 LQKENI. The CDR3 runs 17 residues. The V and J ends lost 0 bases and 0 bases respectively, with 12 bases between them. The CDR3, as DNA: TGTGCCAGCTCACCACCGGCAGGGGACCATAGCAATCAGCCCCAGCATTTT. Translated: CASSPPAGDHSNQPQHF. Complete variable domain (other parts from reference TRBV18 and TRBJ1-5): NAGVMQNPRHLVRRRGQEARLRCSPMKGHSHVYWYRQLPEEGLKFMVYLQKENIIDESGMPKERFSAEFPKEGPSILRIQQVVRGDSAAYFCASSPPAGDHSNQPQHFGDGTRLSIL.

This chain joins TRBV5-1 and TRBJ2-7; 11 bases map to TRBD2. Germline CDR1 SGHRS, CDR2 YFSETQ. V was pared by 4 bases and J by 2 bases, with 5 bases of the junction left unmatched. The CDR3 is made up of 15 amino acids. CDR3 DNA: TGCGCCAGCAGCACGACTAGCGGGATTACCTACGAGCAGTACTTC. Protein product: CASSTTSGITYEQYF.

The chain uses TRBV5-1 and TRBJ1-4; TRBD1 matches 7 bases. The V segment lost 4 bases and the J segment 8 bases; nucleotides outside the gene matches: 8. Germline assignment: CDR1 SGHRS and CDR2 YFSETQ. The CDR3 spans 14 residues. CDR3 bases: TGCGCCAGCAGCGGCGGGACAGCTGGAGAAAAACTGTTTTTT. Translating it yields CASSGGTAGEKLFF. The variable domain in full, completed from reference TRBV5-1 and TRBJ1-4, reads KAGVTQTPRYLIKTRGQQVTLSCSPISGHRSVSWYQQTPGQGLQFLFEYFSETQRNKGNFPGRFSGRQFSNSRSEMNVSTLELGDSALYLCASSGGTAGEKLFFGSGTQLSVL.

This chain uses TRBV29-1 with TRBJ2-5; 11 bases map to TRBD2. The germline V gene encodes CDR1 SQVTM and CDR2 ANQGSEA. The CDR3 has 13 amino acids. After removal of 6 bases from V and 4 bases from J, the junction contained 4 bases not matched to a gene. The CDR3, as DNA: TGCAGCGTCGGGACTAGCGGACCAGAGACCCAGTACTTC. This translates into CSVGTSGPETQYF.

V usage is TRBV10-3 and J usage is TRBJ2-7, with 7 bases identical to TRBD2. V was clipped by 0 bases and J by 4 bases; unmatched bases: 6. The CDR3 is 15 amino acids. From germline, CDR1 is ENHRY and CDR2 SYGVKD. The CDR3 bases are TGTGCCATCAGTGAGTCGGGTGGGAGGGATTACGAGCAGTACTTC. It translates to CAISESGGRDYEQYF.

The DNA of the CDR3 is TGTGCCAGCAGCTTGCAGGGATCTGGGGCCAACGTCCTGACTTTC. Residues: CASSLQGSGANVLTF. The chain uses TRBV5-5 and TRBJ2-6; D might be TRBD1 (5 bases). V lost 1 base and J lost 1, with 6 bases in between. Per germline, CDR1 SGHKS and CDR2 YYEKEE (reference sequence). The CDR3 sequence is 15 residues long.